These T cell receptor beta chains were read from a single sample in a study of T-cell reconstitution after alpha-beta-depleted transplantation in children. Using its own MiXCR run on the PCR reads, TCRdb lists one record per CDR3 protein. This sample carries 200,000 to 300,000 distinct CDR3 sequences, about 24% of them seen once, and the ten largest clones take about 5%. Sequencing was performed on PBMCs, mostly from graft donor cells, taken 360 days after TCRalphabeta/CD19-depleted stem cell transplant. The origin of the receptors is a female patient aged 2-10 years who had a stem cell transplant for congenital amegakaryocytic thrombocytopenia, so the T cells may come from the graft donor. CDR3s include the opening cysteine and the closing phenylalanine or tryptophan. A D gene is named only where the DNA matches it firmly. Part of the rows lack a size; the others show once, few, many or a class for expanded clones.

CDR3nt: TGTGCCAGCAGTAATCTAGGATTTGACACAGATACGCAGTATTTT
CDR3aa: CASSNLGFDTDTQYF
abundance: few
v_gene: TRBV28
d_gene: NA
j_gene: TRBJ2-3

CDR3nt: TGCGCCAGCAGCCAAGTGGGGGGCATGTACGAGCAGTACTTC
CDR3aa: CASSQVGGMYEQYF
abundance: few
v_gene: TRBV4-1
d_gene: NA
j_gene: TRBJ2-7

CDR3nt: TGTGCCAGCAGTTACTCGAGTACAGGGGGCGCGAGCTACACCTTC
CDR3aa: CASSYSSTGGASYTF
abundance: NA
v_gene: TRBV6-5
d_gene: TRBD1
j_gene: TRBJ1-2

CDR3nt: TGTGCCAGCAGCCCCCGCCCTGGACTAGCGGGAGGACTCGGGGAGCTGTTTTTT
CDR3aa: CASSPRPGLAGGLGELFF
abundance: few
v_gene: TRBV11-2
d_gene: TRBD2
j_gene: TRBJ2-2

CDR3nt: TGTGCCAGCAGCTTATTTTCAGAAGCTTTCTTT
CDR3aa: CASSLFSEAFF
abundance: NA
v_gene: TRBV7-2
d_gene: NA
j_gene: TRBJ1-1

CDR3nt: TGCGCCAGCAGCTTGGGATCTTTGGACAGCTTGCTACGGGAGCAGTACTTC
CDR3aa: CASSLGSLDSLLREQYF
abundance: NA
v_gene: TRBV5-1
d_gene: NA
j_gene: TRBJ2-7

CDR3nt: TGCGCCAGCAGCCAAGTGTTAGCGGGGGCTCGCAGCTCCTACGAGCAGTACTTC
CDR3aa: CASSQVLAGARSSYEQYF
abundance: few
v_gene: TRBV4-1
d_gene: TRBD2
j_gene: TRBJ2-7

CDR3nt: TGCGCCAGCAGTGAGGGGGCCTACAATGAGCAGTTCTTC
CDR3aa: CASSEGAYNEQFF
abundance: NA
v_gene: TRBV5-1
d_gene: NA
j_gene: TRBJ2-1

CDR3nt: TGTGCCATCAGAACGGGACTAGAAGCATCCCTCTCCTACAATGAGCAGTTCTTC
CDR3aa: CAIRTGLEASLSYNEQFF
abundance: many
v_gene: TRBV10-3
d_gene: TRBD2
j_gene: TRBJ2-1

CDR3nt: TGTGCCAGCCCCCCGCGCACTGAAGCTTTCTTT
CDR3aa: CASPPRTEAFF
abundance: NA
v_gene: TRBV4-2
d_gene: NA
j_gene: TRBJ1-1

CDR3nt: TGTGCCAGCAGCTTATTAGCTAGCGGGAGGGTGAAGACCCAGTACTTC
CDR3aa: CASSLLASGRVKTQYF
abundance: many
v_gene: TRBV7-8
d_gene: TRBD2
j_gene: TRBJ2-5

CDR3nt: TGCAGTGCAAGGACAGGGGATCAAGAGACCCAGTACTTC
CDR3aa: CSARTGDQETQYF
abundance: NA
v_gene: TRBV20-1
d_gene: TRBD1
j_gene: TRBJ2-5

CDR3nt: TGTGCCAGCAGCTCCCTAACCGGGAGGAACGAACAGTACTTC
CDR3aa: CASSSLTGRNEQYF
abundance: NA
v_gene: TRBV11-2
d_gene: TRBD2
j_gene: TRBJ2-7

CDR3nt: TGTGCCAGCAGCGTAGCCCCGGGACAGGGACGTGGCTACACCTTC
CDR3aa: CASSVAPGQGRGYTF
abundance: NA
v_gene: TRBV9
d_gene: TRBD1
j_gene: TRBJ1-2

CDR3nt: TGTGCCAGCAAGGAAAGCGGGGGCCCCTGGATGGGAGATGAGCAGTTCTTC
CDR3aa: CASKESGGPWMGDEQFF
abundance: many
v_gene: TRBV2
d_gene: TRBD2
j_gene: TRBJ2-1

CDR3nt: TGTGCCAGCGCAGCCCGACAGACCTACCAAGAGACCCAGTACTTC
CDR3aa: CASAARQTYQETQYF
abundance: NA
v_gene: TRBV14
d_gene: NA
j_gene: TRBJ2-5

CDR3nt: TGTGCCAGCAGCTTAGTCGGAGGGGGCCAAGAGACCCAGTACTTC
CDR3aa: CASSLVGGGQETQYF
abundance: NA
v_gene: TRBV7-6
d_gene: NA
j_gene: TRBJ2-5

CDR3nt: TGTGCCAGCAGTTTAGGTCATTGGCGGGTGGGCACCGGGGAGCTGTTTTTT
CDR3aa: CASSLGHWRVGTGELFF
abundance: few
v_gene: TRBV12-3/TRBV12-4
d_gene: NA
j_gene: TRBJ2-2

CDR3nt: TGCGACAGCAGCATATGGACGGCAGAGGCAGATACGCAGTATTTT
CDR3aa: CDSSIWTAEADTQYF
abundance: NA
v_gene: TRBV5-1
d_gene: NA
j_gene: TRBJ2-3

CDR3nt: TGTGCCAGCAGCCAAGATTTCTCGGGGATCGCTGAAGCTTTCTTT
CDR3aa: CASSQDFSGIAEAFF
abundance: few
v_gene: TRBV4-2
d_gene: NA
j_gene: TRBJ1-1

CDR3nt: TGCAGTGCTAGTTCGGCTAGCGGGAATCCCGAGAATGAGCAGTTCTTC
CDR3aa: CSASSASGNPENEQFF
abundance: NA
v_gene: TRBV20-1
d_gene: TRBD2
j_gene: TRBJ2-1

CDR3nt: TGCAGCGTGCGCCGACAGGCGACCGGTTACAATGAGCAGTTCTTC
CDR3aa: CSVRRQATGYNEQFF
abundance: NA
v_gene: TRBV29-1
d_gene: NA
j_gene: TRBJ2-1